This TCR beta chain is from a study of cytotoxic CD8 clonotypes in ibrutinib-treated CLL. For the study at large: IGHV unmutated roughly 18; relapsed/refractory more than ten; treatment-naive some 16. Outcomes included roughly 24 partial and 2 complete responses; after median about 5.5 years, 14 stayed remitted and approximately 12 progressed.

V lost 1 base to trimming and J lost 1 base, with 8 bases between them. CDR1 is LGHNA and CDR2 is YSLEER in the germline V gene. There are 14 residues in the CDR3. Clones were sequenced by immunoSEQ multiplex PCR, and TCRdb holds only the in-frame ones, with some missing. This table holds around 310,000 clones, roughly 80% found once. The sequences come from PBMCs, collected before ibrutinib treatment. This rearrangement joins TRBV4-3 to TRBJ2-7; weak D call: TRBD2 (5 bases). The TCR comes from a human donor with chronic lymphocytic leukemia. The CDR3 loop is CASSQVAGSYEQYF. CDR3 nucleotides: TGCGCCAGCAGCCAAGTTGCGGGTTCCTACGAGCAGTACTTC.